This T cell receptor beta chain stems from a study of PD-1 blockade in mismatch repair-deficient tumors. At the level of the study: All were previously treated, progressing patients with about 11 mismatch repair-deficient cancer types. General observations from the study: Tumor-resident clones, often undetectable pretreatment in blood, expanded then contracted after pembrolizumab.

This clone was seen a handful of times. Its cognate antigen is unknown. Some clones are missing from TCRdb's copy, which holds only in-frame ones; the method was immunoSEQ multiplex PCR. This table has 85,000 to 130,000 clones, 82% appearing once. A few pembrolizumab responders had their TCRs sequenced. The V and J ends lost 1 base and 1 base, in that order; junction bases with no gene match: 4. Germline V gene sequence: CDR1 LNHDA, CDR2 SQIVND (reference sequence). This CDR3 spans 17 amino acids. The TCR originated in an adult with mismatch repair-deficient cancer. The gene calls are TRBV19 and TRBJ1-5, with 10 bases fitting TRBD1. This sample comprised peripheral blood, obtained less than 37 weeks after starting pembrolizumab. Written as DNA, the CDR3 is TGTGCCAGTAGTATAGGGACAGGGGGGCGAAGCAATCAGCCCCAGCATTTT. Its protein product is CASSIGTGGRSNQPQHF.